Below, 3 T cell receptor beta chains from the same sample are listed, as sequenced in a study of T cells in Graves' hyperthyroidism and ophthalmopathy. RNA transcripts served as the template for amplifying TCR beta CDR3 regions. A first-round RT-PCR of the TCR CDR3 used the HTBI primer set. TCRdb itself ran the multiplex PCR reads through MiXCR, one entry per CDR3 protein. The table lists around 340,000 distinct CDR3 sequences, around 20% of them singletons, with around 45% in the top ten. Source material: blood. These receptors all stem from a woman aged 45-60 years with Graves' hyperthyroidism.

This clonotype has at least ten counts. The chain couples TRBV28 to TRBJ2-1; tentatively, D is TRBD1 (5 bases). The CDR3 contains 15 residues. Trimming took 5 bases from V and 5 from J, leaving 16 bases between them. The germline V gene has CDR1 MDHEN and CDR2 SYDVKM. The chain's CDR3 is CASSQTVGPNNEQFF. Written as DNA, the CDR3 is TGTGCCAGCAGTCAAACAGTGGGGCCCAACAATGAGCAGTTCTTC.

The rearrangement uses TRBV25-1 and TRBJ1-1; D not resolved. This CDR3 contains 15 residues. CDR1 is MGHDK, CDR2 SYGVNS, per germline. Trimming shortened V by 6 bases and J by 0 bases, and 14 bases separated the two germline ends. The CDR3 bases are TGTGCCAGCAGACACCTAGGGCAGCTGAACACTGAAGCTTTCTTT. Protein sequence: CASRHLGQLNTEAFF. Full variable domain (missing parts from reference TRBV25-1 and TRBJ1-1): EADIYQTPRYLVIGTGKKITLECSQTMGHDKMYWYQQDPGMELHLIHYSYGVNSTEKGDLSSESTVSRIRTEHFPLTLESARPSHTSQYLCASRHLGQLNTEAFFGQGTRLTVV.

This clonotype came up many times. This sequence joins TRBV3-1 and TRBJ2-7, with D perhaps TRBD1 (5 bases). V lost 1 base and J 2 bases, leaving 12 bases between the germline ends. CDR1 and CDR2 from the germline V gene are LGHDT and YNNKEL (reference sequence). The CDR3 has 15 residues. The CDR3 loop reads CASSQASDIAYEQYF. In nucleotides, the CDR3 is TGTGCCAGCAGCCAAGCGTCGGACATAGCCTACGAGCAGTACTTC.